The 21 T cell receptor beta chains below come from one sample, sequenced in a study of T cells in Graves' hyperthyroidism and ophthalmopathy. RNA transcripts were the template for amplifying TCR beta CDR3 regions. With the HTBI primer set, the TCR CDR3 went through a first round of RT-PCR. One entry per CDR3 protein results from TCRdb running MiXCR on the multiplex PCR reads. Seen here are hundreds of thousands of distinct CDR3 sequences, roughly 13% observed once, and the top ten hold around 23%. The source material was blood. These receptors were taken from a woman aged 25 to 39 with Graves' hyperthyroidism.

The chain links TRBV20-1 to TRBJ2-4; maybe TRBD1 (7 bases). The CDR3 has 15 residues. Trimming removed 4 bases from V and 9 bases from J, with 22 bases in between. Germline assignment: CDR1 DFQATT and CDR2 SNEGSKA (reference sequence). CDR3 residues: CSAMEGMTGRGIQYF. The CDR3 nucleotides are TGCAGTGCTATGGAGGGGATGACAGGGCGCGGCATTCAGTACTTC.

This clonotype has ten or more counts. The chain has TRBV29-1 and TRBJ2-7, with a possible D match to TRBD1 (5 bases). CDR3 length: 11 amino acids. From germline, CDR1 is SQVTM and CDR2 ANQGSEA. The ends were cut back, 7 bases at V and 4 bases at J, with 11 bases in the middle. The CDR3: CSGKTVYEQYF. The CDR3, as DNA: TGCAGCGGCAAGACAGTTTACGAGCAGTACTTC.

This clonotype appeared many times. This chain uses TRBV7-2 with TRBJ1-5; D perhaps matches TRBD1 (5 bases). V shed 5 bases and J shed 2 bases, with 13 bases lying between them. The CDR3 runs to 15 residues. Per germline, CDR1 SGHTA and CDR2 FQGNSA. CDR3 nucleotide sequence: TGTGCCAGCAGCGGCCAGGGTTTTGGCAATCAGCCCCAGCATTTT. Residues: CASSGQGFGNQPQHF. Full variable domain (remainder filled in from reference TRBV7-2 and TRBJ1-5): GAGVSQSPSNKVTEKGKDVELRCDPISGHTALYWYRQSLGQGLEFLIYFQGNSAPDKSGLPSDRFSAERTGGSVSTLTIQRTQQEDSAVYLCASSGQGFGNQPQHFGDGTRLSIL.

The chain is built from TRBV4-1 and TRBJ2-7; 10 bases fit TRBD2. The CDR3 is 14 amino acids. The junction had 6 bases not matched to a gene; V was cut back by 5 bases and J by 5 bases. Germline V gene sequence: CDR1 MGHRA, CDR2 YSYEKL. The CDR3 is CASSSSGRTDEQYF. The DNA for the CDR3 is TGCGCCAGCAGCTCTAGCGGGAGAACCGACGAGCAGTACTTC.

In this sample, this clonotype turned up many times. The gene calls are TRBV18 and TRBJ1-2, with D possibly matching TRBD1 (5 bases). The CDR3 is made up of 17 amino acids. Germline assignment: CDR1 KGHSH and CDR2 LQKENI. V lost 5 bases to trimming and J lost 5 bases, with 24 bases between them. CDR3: CASSTSRLLGDRYGYTF. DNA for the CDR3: TGTGCCAGCTCAACATCAAGGCTTTTGGGGGACCGATATGGCTACACCTTC.

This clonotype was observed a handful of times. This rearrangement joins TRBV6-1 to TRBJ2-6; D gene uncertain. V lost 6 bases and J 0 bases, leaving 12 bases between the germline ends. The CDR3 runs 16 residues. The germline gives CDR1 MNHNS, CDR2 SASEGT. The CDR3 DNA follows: TGTGCCAGCAGCCGACTGGATTTCTCTGGGGCCAACGTCCTGACTTTC. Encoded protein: CASSRLDFSGANVLTF.

The chain's CDR3 is CASSQVLAGGRTEAFF. DNA of the CDR3: TGTGCCAGCAGCCAAGTTTTGGCAGGGGGAAGGACTGAAGCTTTCTTT. The gene calls are TRBV4-2 and TRBJ1-1; 7 positions match TRBD1. The CDR3 contains 16 residues. The V and J ends lost 1 base and 5 bases, in that order; junction bases with no gene match: 10. Germline loops: CDR1 LGHNA, CDR2 YNFKEQ.

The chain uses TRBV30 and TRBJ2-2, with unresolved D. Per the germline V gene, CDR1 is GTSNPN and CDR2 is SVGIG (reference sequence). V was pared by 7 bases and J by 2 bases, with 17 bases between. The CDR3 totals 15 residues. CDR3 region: CAYQTVEANTGELFF. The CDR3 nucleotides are TGTGCCTACCAAACAGTTGAGGCCAACACCGGGGAGCTGTTTTTT.

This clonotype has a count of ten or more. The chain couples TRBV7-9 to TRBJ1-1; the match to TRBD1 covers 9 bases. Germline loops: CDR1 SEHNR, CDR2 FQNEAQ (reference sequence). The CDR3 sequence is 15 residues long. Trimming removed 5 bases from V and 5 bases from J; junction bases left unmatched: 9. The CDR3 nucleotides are TGTGCCAGCAGCGATCTCTACAGGGGGCGGACTGAAGCTTTCTTT. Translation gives CASSDLYRGRTEAFF.

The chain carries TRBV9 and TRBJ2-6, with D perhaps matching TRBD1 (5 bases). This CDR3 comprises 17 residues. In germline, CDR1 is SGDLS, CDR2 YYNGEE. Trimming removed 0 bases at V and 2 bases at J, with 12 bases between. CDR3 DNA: TGTGCCAGCAGCGTAGGGGGCGGATTCGCTGGGGCCAACGTCCTGACTTTC. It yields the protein CASSVGGGFAGANVLTF.

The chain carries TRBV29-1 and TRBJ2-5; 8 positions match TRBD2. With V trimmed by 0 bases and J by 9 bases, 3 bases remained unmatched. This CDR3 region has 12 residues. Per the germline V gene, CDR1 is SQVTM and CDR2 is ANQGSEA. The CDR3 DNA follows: TGCAGCGTTGAAGATGAAGCGGGAGCCCAGTACTTC. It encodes CSVEDEAGAQYF.

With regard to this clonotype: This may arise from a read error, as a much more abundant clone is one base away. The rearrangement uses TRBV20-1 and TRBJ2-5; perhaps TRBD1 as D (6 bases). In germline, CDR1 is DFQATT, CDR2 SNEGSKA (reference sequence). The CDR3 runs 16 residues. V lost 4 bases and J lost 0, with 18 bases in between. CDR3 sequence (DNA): TGCAGTGCTACCTCCCAAGGACAGATGAACCAAGAGACCCAGTACTTC. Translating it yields CSATSQGQMNQETQYF.

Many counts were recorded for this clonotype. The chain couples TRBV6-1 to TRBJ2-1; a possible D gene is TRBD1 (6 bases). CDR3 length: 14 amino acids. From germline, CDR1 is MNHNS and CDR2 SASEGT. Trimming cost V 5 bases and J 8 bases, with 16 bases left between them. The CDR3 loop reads CASSYTGIRDEQFF. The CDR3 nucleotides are TGTGCCAGCAGTTATACAGGGATCAGGGATGAGCAGTTCTTC.

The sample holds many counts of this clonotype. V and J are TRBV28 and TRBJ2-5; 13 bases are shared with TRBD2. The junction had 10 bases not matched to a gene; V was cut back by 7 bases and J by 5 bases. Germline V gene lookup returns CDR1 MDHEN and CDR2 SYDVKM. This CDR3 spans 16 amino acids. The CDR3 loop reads CASTHAGLAGEETQYF. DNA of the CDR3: TGTGCCAGCACTCACGCAGGACTAGCGGGAGAGGAGACCCAGTACTTC.

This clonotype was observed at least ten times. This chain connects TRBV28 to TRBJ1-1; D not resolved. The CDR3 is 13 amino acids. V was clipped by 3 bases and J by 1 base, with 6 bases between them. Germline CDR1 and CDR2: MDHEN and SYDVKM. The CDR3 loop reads CASSFPWNTEAFF. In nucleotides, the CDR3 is TGTGCCAGCAGTTTCCCATGGAACACTGAAGCTTTCTTT.

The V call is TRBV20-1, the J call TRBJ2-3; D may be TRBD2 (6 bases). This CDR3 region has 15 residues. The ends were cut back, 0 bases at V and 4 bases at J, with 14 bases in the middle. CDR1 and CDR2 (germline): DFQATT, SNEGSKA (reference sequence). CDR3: CSARDLREHPDTQYF. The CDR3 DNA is TGCAGTGCTAGAGATCTCCGGGAGCACCCAGATACGCAGTATTTT.

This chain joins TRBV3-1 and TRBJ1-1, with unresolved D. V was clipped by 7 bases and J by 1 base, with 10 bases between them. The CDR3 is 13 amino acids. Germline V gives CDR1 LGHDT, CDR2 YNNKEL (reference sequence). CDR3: CASKVRQNTEAFF. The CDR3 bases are TGTGCCAGCAAGGTTCGACAGAACACTGAAGCTTTCTTT.

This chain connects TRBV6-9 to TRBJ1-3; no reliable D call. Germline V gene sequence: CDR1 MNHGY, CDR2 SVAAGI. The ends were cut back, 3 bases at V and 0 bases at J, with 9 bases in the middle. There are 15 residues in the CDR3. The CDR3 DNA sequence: TGTGCCAGCAGTTACGTACAGAGCTCTGGAAACACCATATATTTT. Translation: CASSYVQSSGNTIYF.

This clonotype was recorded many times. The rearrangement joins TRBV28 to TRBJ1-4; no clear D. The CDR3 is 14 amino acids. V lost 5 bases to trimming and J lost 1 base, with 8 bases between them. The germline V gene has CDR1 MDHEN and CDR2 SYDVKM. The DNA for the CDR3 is TGTGCCAGCAGTCCGGGTGGAACTAATGAAAAACTGTTTTTT. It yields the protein CASSPGGTNEKLFF.

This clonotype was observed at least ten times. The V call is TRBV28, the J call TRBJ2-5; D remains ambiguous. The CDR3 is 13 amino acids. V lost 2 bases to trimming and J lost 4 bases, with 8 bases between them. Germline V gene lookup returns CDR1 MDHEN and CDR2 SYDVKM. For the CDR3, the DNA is TGTGCCAGCAGTTTACAAGGACGAGAGACCCAGTACTTC. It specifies CASSLQGRETQYF.

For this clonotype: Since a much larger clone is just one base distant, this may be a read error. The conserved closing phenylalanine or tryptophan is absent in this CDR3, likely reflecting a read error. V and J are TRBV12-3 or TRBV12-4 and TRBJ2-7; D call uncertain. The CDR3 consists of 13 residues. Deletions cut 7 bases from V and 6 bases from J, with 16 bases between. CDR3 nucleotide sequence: TGTGCCAGCACCGCTTCTCCAGGTAGCGAGCAGTACTAC. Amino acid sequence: CASTASPGSEQYY.